Here is one T cell receptor beta chain with its context. The sample comes from a study of blood T cells in healthy people across ages. Every donor gave roughly 9.2 milliliters of peripheral blood. In germline, CDR1 is SGHVS, CDR2 FQNEAQ. The CDR3 runs to 12 residues. Trimming took off 5 bases at V and 3 bases at J, with 8 bases between the two ends. A J-beta primer mix and a sample-barcoded 5' primer were used in a second PCR of about 7 to 11 cycles. TCRdb analysed the 5' RACE reads with MiXCR anew, one entry per CDR3 protein. The sample holds hundreds of thousands of distinct CDR3 sequences, 25% to 30% seen once. The sample was also linked to a second study, of T cells of mothers and their children. That paper states: Barcodes and 2-4 random nucleotides were added by M1S in the second PCR.

The source material was blood. The sequence was collected from a boy aged 5-17 years in good health. The rearrangement links TRBV7-8 to TRBJ2-7, with D perhaps TRBD1 (5 bases). The CDR3 nucleotides read TGTGCCAGCAGCCAACAGGACTACGAGCAGTACTTC. It codes for CASSQQDYEQYF.